This TCR beta chain was profiled in a study of blood T cell repertoires in COVID-19. Sequencing used immunoSEQ multiplex PCR; TCRdb keeps in-frame clones, though not all of them. The sample holds some 370,000 clones, around 87% seen once. With V trimmed by 3 bases and J by 4 bases, 7 bases remained unmatched. This CDR3 region has 15 residues. Germline CDR1 reads KGHDR; CDR2 reads SFDVKD. The receptor comes from a woman younger than 45 with COVID-19, enrolled during active disease. Sequenced input: peripheral blood. The chain employs TRBV24-1 and TRBJ1-1; TRBD1 matches at 7 bases. The CDR3 here is CATSDTTGRGTEAFF. The CDR3, as DNA: TGTGCCACCAGTGATACGACAGGGCGGGGCACTGAAGCTTTCTTT.